The 2 T cell receptor beta chains below come from one sample, sequenced in a study of OX40 agonist ivuxolimab in advanced cancers. Clones were sequenced by immunoSEQ multiplex PCR, and TCRdb holds only the in-frame ones, with some missing. The sample carries fewer than 75,000 clones, about 88% recorded once. The starting material was CD4+ or CD8+ T cells sorted from blood, obtained in a trial of the OX40 agonist ivuxolimab. These receptors came from an adult with an advanced solid tumor such as melanoma, head and neck, liver or kidney cancer.

The V gene is TRBV30, the J gene TRBJ1-2, with 8 bases lining up with TRBD1. J lost 4 bases, V lost 2 bases, and 3 bases had no gene match. This CDR3 has 13 residues. Germline values: CDR1 GTSNPN, CDR2 SVGIG (reference sequence). The chain's CDR3 is CAWSYRGVYGYTF. The DNA for the CDR3 is TGTGCCTGGAGTTACAGGGGGGTCTATGGCTACACCTTC.

This sequence joins TRBV29-1 and TRBJ1-3; no definite D call. The ends were cut back, 3 bases at V and 2 bases at J, with 8 bases in the middle. The germline V gene encodes CDR1 SQVTM and CDR2 ANQGSEA. The CDR3 extends over 13 amino acids. This CDR3 is CSVEIRTGNTIYF. The CDR3 DNA reads as TGCAGCGTTGAGATTCGGACTGGAAACACCATATATTTT.